The 8 T cell receptor beta chains presented below share a single source sample, sequenced in a study of blood T cell repertoires in COVID-19. Measured with immunoSEQ multiplex PCR; TCRdb has only the in-frame clones, and not every one. Among 40,000 to 60,000 clones listed, approximately 95% were seen once. Sequences were obtained from peripheral blood. All receptors come from a man in his 60s with COVID-19, enrolled during active disease.

The chain links TRBV6-5 to TRBJ2-7; 11 bases fit TRBD2. The germline CDR1 and CDR2 sequences are MNHEY and SVGAGI. The CDR3 is 15 residues long. V trimming: 7 bases; J trimming: 2 bases; junction bases outside the gene matches: 7. The CDR3 region has the DNA TGTGCCAGCATCCACAGACTAGCGGGGACCTACGAGCAGTACTTC. This encodes CASIHRLAGTYEQYF.

CDR3 amino acids: CASSVPSNTGELFF. The CDR3 DNA reads as TGTGCCAGCAGCGTCCCCTCGAACACCGGGGAGCTGTTTTTT. V usage is TRBV9 and J usage is TRBJ2-2; D remains unclear. The length of the CDR3 is 14 residues. Germline V gene sequence: CDR1 SGDLS, CDR2 YYNGEE. V was shortened by 2 bases and J by 0 bases, with 5 bases between the two germline ends. Based on the CDR3 plus reference TRBV9 and TRBJ2-2, the full variable domain is DSGVTQTPKHLITATGQRVTLRCSPRSGDLSVYWYQQSLDQGLQFLIQYYNGEERAKGNILERFSAQQFPDLHSELNLSSLELGDSALYFCASSVPSNTGELFFGEGSRLTVL.

The CDR3 DNA follows: TGTGCCAGCAGTGCAGCAGGGGGCGGAGGGCAGTTCTTC. It translates to CASSAAGGGGQFF. V gene TRBV6-1 combines with J gene TRBJ2-1, with 8 positions matching TRBD1. Germline CDR1 is MNHNS and CDR2 is SASEGT. V shed 4 bases and J 12 bases; nucleotides not matched to a gene: 8. The CDR3 runs 13 residues.

The rearrangement uses TRBV29-1 and TRBJ2-2, with a tentative D call TRBD1 (5 bases). Germline CDR1 and CDR2: SQVTM and ANQGSEA. The CDR3 length is 15 residues. Trimming removed 4 bases from V and 7 bases from J, with 19 bases in between. Here the CDR3 reads CSVGPRAGSVGELFF. Written as DNA, the CDR3 is TGCAGCGTTGGTCCGAGAGCAGGGTCCGTCGGGGAGCTGTTTTTT.

This clone was counted a single time. The CDR3 loop reads CAWSPKDRGNYNSPLHF. In nucleotides, the CDR3 is TGTGCCTGGAGTCCTAAGGACAGGGGAAACTATAATTCACCCCTCCACTTT. The genes are TRBV30 and TRBJ1-6, with 9 nucleotides matching TRBD1. The V segment lost 2 bases and the J segment 3 bases; nucleotides outside the gene matches: 8. Germline V CDR1 and CDR2: GTSNPN, SVGIG (reference sequence). The CDR3 spans 17 residues.

The rearrangement links TRBV24-1 to TRBJ1-5; D is possibly TRBD1 (6 bases). From germline, CDR1 is KGHDR and CDR2 SFDVKD. CDR3 length: 17 residues. With 8 bases removed from V and 0 bases from J, the gap between germline ends came to 19 bases. In nucleotides, the CDR3 is TGTGCCACCAATTCCGGGACACAGACGTATAGCAATCAGCCCCAGCATTTT. Amino acids: CATNSGTQTYSNQPQHF.

This sequence joins TRBV5-1 and TRBJ2-2; a weak D match, TRBD2 (5 bases). The CDR3 totals 16 residues. Trimming stripped 5 bases from V and 6 bases from J, with 20 bases between. The germline gives CDR1 SGHRS, CDR2 YFSETQ. The CDR3 region has the DNA TGCGCCAGCAGACCTGTACAGAGACCCGGGGCCGGGGAGCTGTTTTTT. The encoded protein is CASRPVQRPGAGELFF.

This clone has a single count. This chain uses TRBV9 with TRBJ1-1, with unresolved D. V was cut by 0 bases and J by 4 bases, with 7 bases left in between. This CDR3 contains 13 residues. CDR1 is SGDLS and CDR2 is YYNGEE in the germline V gene. The CDR3, as DNA: TGTGCCAGCAGCGTAGGCGATTTCACTGAAGCTTTCTTT. Amino acids: CASSVGDFTEAFF.